A selection of T cell receptor beta chains follows, all from one sample in a study of CD8+ T cells in alopecia areata. The protocol was immunoSEQ multiplex PCR, while the TCRdb copy is restricted to in-frame clones and leaves out a portion. Of 130,000 to 150,000 clones in the sample, about two thirds were seen once. The source material was CD8+ T cells sorted from blood. The receptors here all came from a human donor in good health. The CDR3 runs from the conserved cysteine through the conserved F or W. The order of the fields is J gene, clone size, V gene, D gene, CDR3 protein, CDR3 DNA. The D gene is left open where the match is weak. The size entry is marked missing in some rows and otherwise reads once, few, many or a size class.

J: TRBJ2-1
size: NA
V: TRBV19
D: NA
CDR3: CASSIDLGDEQFF
DNA: TGTGCCAGTAGTATAGATTTGGGGGATGAGCAGTTCTTC

J: TRBJ2-7
size: NA
V: TRBV11-2
D: NA
CDR3: CASSLIRSHYEQYF
DNA: TGTGCCAGCAGCTTAATACGCTCCCACTACGAGCAGTACTTC

J: TRBJ2-1
size: NA
V: TRBV7-9
D: TRBD2
CDR3: CASRGLAEAKKFF
DNA: TGTGCCAGCAGGGGACTAGCGGAGGCCAAGAAGTTCTTC

J: TRBJ2-1
size: NA
V: TRBV7-2
D: NA
CDR3: CASSYSGQYNEQFF
DNA: TGTGCCAGCAGCTATAGCGGACAGTACAATGAGCAGTTCTTC

J: TRBJ1-1
size: NA
V: TRBV6-5
D: NA
CDR3: CASSYTPRGQAFF
DNA: TGTGCCAGCAGTTACACCCCGAGAGGGCAAGCTTTCTTT

J: TRBJ2-3
size: NA
V: TRBV4-1
D: TRBD2
CDR3: CASSLRLAGANTDTQYF
DNA: TGCGCCAGCAGCCTGAGACTAGCGGGAGCGAACACAGATACGCAGTATTTT

J: TRBJ2-1
size: few
V: TRBV4-1
D: NA
CDR3: CASSQVQGYEQFF
DNA: TGCGCCAGCAGCCAAGTTCAAGGGTATGAGCAGTTCTTC

J: TRBJ2-7
size: few
V: TRBV19
D: NA
CDR3: CASSIGAGDEQYF
DNA: TGTGCCTCAAGTATCGGTGCAGGGGACGAGCAGTACTTC

J: TRBJ1-1
size: NA
V: TRBV20-1
D: NA
CDR3: CSARPGSEAFF
DNA: TGCAGTGCCCGTCCTGGGTCTGAAGCTTTCTTT

J: TRBJ2-7
size: NA
V: TRBV4-1
D: NA
CDR3: CASSQVSRVYEQYF
DNA: TGCGCCAGCAGCCAAGTCAGCAGAGTCTACGAGCAGTACTTC

J: TRBJ1-1
size: NA
V: TRBV30
D: NA
CDR3: CAWSALLHTEAFF
DNA: TGTGCCTGGAGTGCACTCCTTCACACTGAAGCTTTCTTT

J: TRBJ2-1
size: NA
V: TRBV27
D: NA
CDR3: CASSLKGGTDNEQFF
DNA: TGTGCCAGCAGTTTAAAGGGAGGGACAGACAATGAGCAGTTCTTC

J: TRBJ2-1
size: once
V: TRBV25-1
D: TRBD1
CDR3: CASSDIGQGSSYNEQFF
DNA: TGTGCCAGCAGTGACATCGGACAGGGGAGCTCCTACAATGAGCAGTTCTTC

J: TRBJ2-6
size: NA
V: TRBV9
D: NA
CDR3: CASSDGGANVLTF
DNA: TGTGCCAGCAGTGACGGCGGGGCCAACGTCCTGACTTTC

J: TRBJ2-5
size: NA
V: TRBV11-2
D: NA
CDR3: CASSFPNSQETQYF
DNA: TGTGCCAGCAGCTTTCCCAATAGCCAAGAGACCCAGTACTTC

J: TRBJ2-1
size: NA
V: TRBV28
D: TRBD1
CDR3: CASSGGQEIRNEQFF
DNA: TGTGCCAGCAGTGGGGGACAGGAAATTAGGAATGAGCAGTTCTTC

J: TRBJ2-3
size: few
V: TRBV6-5
D: TRBD2
CDR3: CASSRTSGSTDTQYF
DNA: TGTGCCAGCAGTCGGACTAGCGGGTCCACAGATACGCAGTATTTT

J: TRBJ2-7
size: NA
V: TRBV4-1
D: NA
CDR3: CASSHTGSAYEQYF
DNA: TGCGCCAGCAGCCATACCGGGAGTGCATACGAGCAGTACTTC

J: TRBJ2-7
size: once
V: TRBV29-1
D: NA
CDR3: CSVEMSAYEQYF
DNA: TGCAGCGTTGAAATGTCAGCCTACGAGCAGTACTTC

J: TRBJ2-1
size: NA
V: TRBV20-1
D: NA
CDR3: CSLGNNEQFF
DNA: TGCAGCCTGGGGAACAATGAGCAGTTCTTC

J: TRBJ2-1
size: few
V: TRBV7-2
D: TRBD1
CDR3: CASILRQGYDNEQFF
DNA: TGTGCCAGCATCCTAAGACAGGGATACGACAATGAGCAGTTCTTC

J: TRBJ2-7
size: NA
V: TRBV6-6
D: TRBD2
CDR3: CASSSVAGGRYEQYF
DNA: TGTGCCAGCAGTTCCGTGGCGGGAGGACGATACGAGCAGTACTTC

J: TRBJ2-7
size: NA
V: TRBV29-1
D: NA
CDR3: CSALAFSYEQYF
DNA: TGCAGCGCATTAGCTTTCTCCTACGAGCAGTACTTC

J: TRBJ2-2
size: once
V: TRBV20-1
D: NA
CDR3: CSARRTGELFF
DNA: TGCAGTGCTAGAAGAACCGGGGAGCTGTTTTTT

J: TRBJ2-1
size: NA
V: TRBV11-2
D: NA
CDR3: CASSPGAEQFF
DNA: TGTGCCAGCAGCCCGGGAGCAGAGCAGTTCTTC

J: TRBJ2-1
size: few
V: TRBV11-2
D: TRBD2
CDR3: CASSYGLAVHNEQFF
DNA: TGTGCCAGCAGCTACGGACTAGCGGTACACAATGAGCAGTTCTTC

J: TRBJ1-1
size: NA
V: TRBV29-1
D: NA
CDR3: CSVLQGVATEAFF
DNA: TGCAGCGTATTACAGGGAGTCGCCACTGAAGCTTTCTTT

J: TRBJ1-1
size: once
V: TRBV27
D: TRBD1
CDR3: CASSFGTGSTEAFF
DNA: TGTGCCAGCAGTTTCGGGACAGGGAGCACTGAAGCTTTCTTT

J: TRBJ1-1
size: NA
V: TRBV18
D: TRBD1
CDR3: CASSLGTGGAETEAFF
DNA: TGTGCCAGCTCACTGGGGACAGGGGGCGCGGAGACTGAAGCTTTCTTT

J: TRBJ2-5
size: few
V: TRBV29-1
D: TRBD1
CDR3: CSVTRTGQGETQYF
DNA: TGCAGCGTAACCAGGACAGGGCAGGGTGAGACCCAGTACTTC

J: TRBJ2-7
size: NA
V: TRBV27
D: TRBD2
CDR3: CASSPGLAPPRQYF
DNA: TGTGCCAGCAGCCCCGGACTAGCCCCCCCCAGGCAGTACTTC

J: TRBJ2-1
size: NA
V: TRBV13
D: NA
CDR3: CASSSVGGKHDEQFF
DNA: TGTGCCAGCAGCTCCGTAGGCGGCAAACACGATGAGCAGTTCTTC

J: TRBJ1-1
size: NA
V: TRBV30
D: NA
CDR3: CAWSVWASPEAFF
DNA: TGTGCCTGGAGTGTCTGGGCGAGCCCTGAAGCTTTCTTT

J: TRBJ2-1
size: NA
V: TRBV7-8
D: TRBD1
CDR3: CASSSPGQGSEQFF
DNA: TGTGCCAGCAGCTCCCCGGGACAGGGGAGTGAGCAGTTCTTC

J: TRBJ2-7
size: few
V: TRBV5-1
D: NA
CDR3: CASSPTMDFSYEQYF
DNA: TGCGCCAGCAGCCCCACAATGGATTTCTCCTACGAGCAGTACTTC

J: TRBJ2-2
size: NA
V: TRBV7-9
D: NA
CDR3: CASSSTGELFF
DNA: TGTGCCAGCAGTTCTACCGGGGAGCTGTTTTTT

J: TRBJ2-7
size: NA
V: TRBV9
D: NA
CDR3: CASSPQTGDEQYF
DNA: TGTGCCAGCAGCCCTCAAACTGGGGACGAGCAGTACTTC

J: TRBJ2-1
size: NA
V: TRBV7-9
D: NA
CDR3: CASSLVGNEQFF
DNA: TGTGCCAGCAGCCTAGTTGGGAATGAGCAGTTCTTC

J: TRBJ2-5
size: NA
V: TRBV7-8
D: TRBD2
CDR3: CASSRTTSGSETQYF
DNA: TGTGCCAGCAGCCGAACCACTAGCGGGAGTGAGACCCAGTACTTC

J: TRBJ1-5
size: NA
V: TRBV9
D: NA
CDR3: CASSVGSGVNQPQHF
DNA: TGTGCCAGCAGCGTGGGGTCAGGGGTCAATCAGCCCCAGCATTTT

J: TRBJ2-7
size: NA
V: TRBV29-1
D: NA
CDR3: CSVVERLSSYEQYF
DNA: TGCAGCGTTGTAGAGCGGCTGAGCTCCTACGAGCAGTACTTC

J: TRBJ2-3
size: NA
V: TRBV5-6
D: TRBD2
CDR3: CASSLKLAGVGDTQYF
DNA: TGTGCCAGCAGCTTGAAGCTAGCGGGAGTTGGGGATACGCAGTATTTT

J: TRBJ2-7
size: NA
V: TRBV29-1
D: TRBD2
CDR3: CSVAPREREQYF
DNA: TGCAGCGTTGCCCCGCGGGAGCGCGAGCAGTACTTC

J: TRBJ1-2
size: NA
V: TRBV2
D: NA
CDR3: CASPDIVGGYTF
DNA: TGTGCCAGCCCGGACATTGTTGGTGGCTACACCTTC

J: TRBJ2-1
size: NA
V: TRBV7-9
D: TRBD2
CDR3: CASSLLGTSFYNEQFF
DNA: TGTGCCAGCAGCTTACTTGGGACTAGCTTTTACAATGAGCAGTTCTTC

J: TRBJ2-3
size: few
V: TRBV29-1
D: TRBD2
CDR3: CSVVTGRTADTQYF
DNA: TGCAGCGTTGTAACCGGGAGGACCGCAGATACGCAGTATTTT

J: TRBJ2-7
size: NA
V: TRBV15
D: TRBD1
CDR3: CATSGRTGGDEQYF
DNA: TGTGCCACCAGCGGACGGACAGGGGGCGACGAGCAGTACTTC

J: TRBJ2-1
size: NA
V: TRBV29-1
D: NA
CDR3: CSVDPGAMSGMEFF
DNA: TGCAGCGTTGATCCGGGGGCGATGTCGGGAATGGAGTTCTTC

J: TRBJ2-7
size: NA
V: TRBV7-9
D: TRBD1
CDR3: CASSSDKTGGSYEQYF
DNA: TGTGCCAGCAGCTCCGATAAGACAGGGGGCTCCTACGAGCAGTACTTC